This TCR beta chain was captured by sequencing in a study of Ad26.COV2.S vaccination and SARS-CoV-2 variants (TCRdb year 2021). Regarding the research as a whole: Vaccine-arm donors came from COV1001, a multicentre, randomized, double-blind, placebo-controlled phase I-IIa trial of Ad26.COV2.S in healthy adults. The TCR-sequenced set comprised approximately 30 samples: approximately 19 Ad26.COV2.S vaccine recipients, 5 placebo recipients and 8 SARS-CoV-2 convalescent individuals. Ad26.COV2.S was administered intramuscularly at a dose of 5x10^10 or 1x10^11 viral particles, either as one shot or as two shots given 56 days apart. Participants in the trial were split at random into five groups of five each, receiving low-dose or high-dose Ad26.COV2.S once or twice, or else placebo on both occasions. Blinding of investigators to trial group allocation was maintained during experiments and outcome assessment. Sequencing of the TCRbeta repertoire served to evaluate the specificity and breadth of SARS-CoV-2-reactive T cell receptors following Ad26.COV2.S vaccination. Overall study outcomes, separate from this receptor: Ad26.COV2.S recipients had higher spike-specific TCR breadth than placebo recipients (P = 0.0014). Comparing responses between vaccine doses or regimens was not something the study was powered to do. Comparable non-spike TCR breadth was observed between vaccine and placebo recipients, consistent with only spike being contained in the vaccine. Substantial breadth of spike-specific CD8+ and CD4+ T cell responses was reported after vaccination. The authors noted that total T cell responses may have been underestimated by the TCR breadth and depth analyses.

This sample's treatment or condition label indicates: roughly 20 received Ad26.COV2.S at low or high dose, single or two shots; five or six received placebo; per-sample allocation not given. Repertoires of vaccine and placebo recipients were sequenced from samples taken on day 63 after the first injection. Between 29 July and 7 August 2020, Cohort 1b enrolled around 24 adults aged 18-55 years at one site in Boston, USA. As a vaccine, Ad26.COV2.S was a replication-incompetent adenovirus type 26 vector that expressed a prefusion-stabilized SARS-CoV-2 spike protein derived from the original Wuhan strain. The immunoSEQ Assay was the method used to sequence TCRbeta CDR3 regions. After extraction, genomic DNA underwent amplification by bias-controlled multiplex PCR, followed by high-throughput sequencing. The study's processing was this. To quantify the absolute abundance of every unique TCRbeta CDR3 region, sequences were collapsed and filtered. T cell fraction was estimated by normalization of TCRbeta template counts to usable DNA, with usable DNA being measured through amplification of reference genes present in all nucleated cells. Repertoire TCRs were annotated as SARS-CoV-2-specific by exact matching of V gene, CDR3 amino acid sequence and J gene to a known reactive TCR set. MIRA supplied the reference SARS-CoV-2 TCR set, which was filtered for enrichment in COVID-19-positive ImmuneCODE repertoires so that public or cross-reactive TCRs were removed. Using the MIRA antigens, annotated TCRs were further analysed by specific ORF or by position within an ORF. Breadth was defined as annotated unique rearrangements over total unique productive rearrangements; depth was the summed frequency of those rearrangements. Two-sided Wilcoxon rank-sum tests were used to compare TCR breadth between groups. The clones in this table, taken by TCRdb from immuneACCESS, are in-frame only. Not every clone is retained; where verified, under half of the shortfall comes from an unresolved V gene, and the cause of the rest is unknown. V, J and clone size were drawn from that table, and D and trimming were deduced from the DNA. This sample has over 200,000 clones in its table, and more than 75% of those were observed once. Jointly, the top ten make up roughly 10% of the sample.

The germline V gene sets CDR1 to SGDLS and CDR2 to YYNGEE. V gives up 0 bases and J gives up 3 bases, and the segment between their germline ends measures 9 bases. The CDR3 spans 15 residues, from the cysteine through the phenylalanine. The entry retains the CDR3 DNA only, 45 bases that are in frame from base 1. In the case of this clone: The antigen it recognizes is unknown. There are no base qualities to consult, and no much larger clone falls within one base.

The chain couples TRBV9 to TRBJ2-2, with TRBD1 tentatively as D gene (5 bases match). The input for sequencing was peripheral blood, taken in a trial of Ad26.COV2.S vaccine versus placebo. This clonotype was sampled from a person aged 18 to 65 who received the Ad26.COV2.S COVID-19 vaccine or a placebo. The DNA sequence is TGTGCCAGCAGCGTAGGGGGCGCGGACACCGGGGAGCTGTTTTTT. The translation is CASSVGGADTGELFF.